A selection of T cell receptor beta chains follows, all from one sample in a study of beta chain features in type 1 diabetes. Data came from immunoSEQ multiplex PCR; TCRdb stores just in-frame clones and leaves some out. The sample holds 90,000 to 110,000 clones; roughly 40% are singletons and the top ten take less than 0.08%. Sequenced: stem cell memory CD4+ T cells from blood. Receptors were obtained from a woman under 30 in good health. Each CDR3 is given with its conserved first and last residue. D genes are given only for firm matches. Clone size is stated in some rows and not others, as once, few, many or a class when expanded.

v_call: TRBV7-9
j_call: TRBJ1-2
clone_size: NA
d_call: NA
cdr3_aa: CASSRGGTLIGYGYTF
cdr3_nt: TGTGCCAGCAGCCGCGGGGGGACGCTAATCGGCTATGGCTACACCTTC

v_call: TRBV6-6
j_call: TRBJ1-2
clone_size: NA
d_call: TRBD1
cdr3_aa: CASSADRSVYGYTF
cdr3_nt: TGTGCCAGCAGTGCGGACAGGTCTGTCTATGGCTACACCTTC

v_call: TRBV19
j_call: TRBJ1-5
clone_size: few
d_call: NA
cdr3_aa: CASSRVGQPQHF
cdr3_nt: TGTGCCAGTAGCCGGGTCGGGCAGCCCCAGCATTTT

v_call: TRBV28
j_call: TRBJ1-2
clone_size: once
d_call: NA
cdr3_aa: CASSLLSAGQLNGYTF
cdr3_nt: TGTGCCAGCAGTTTACTTTCGGCCGGACAGTTAAATGGCTACACCTTC

v_call: TRBV28
j_call: TRBJ2-3
clone_size: NA
d_call: NA
cdr3_aa: CASSSQRVPVDTQYF
cdr3_nt: TGTGCCAGCAGTTCCCAGAGGGTGCCCGTGGATACGCAGTATTTT

v_call: TRBV7-8
j_call: TRBJ2-3
clone_size: few
d_call: TRBD2
cdr3_aa: CASSRTSGYTDTQYF
cdr3_nt: TGTGCCAGCAGCCGGACTAGCGGGTACACAGATACGCAGTATTTT

v_call: TRBV29-1
j_call: TRBJ2-7
clone_size: NA
d_call: NA
cdr3_aa: CSVVSGSGYEQYF
cdr3_nt: TGCAGCGTTGTTTCAGGGTCCGGCTACGAGCAGTACTTC

v_call: TRBV7-9
j_call: TRBJ2-5
clone_size: NA
d_call: TRBD2
cdr3_aa: CASSLRREGTETQYF
cdr3_nt: TGTGCCAGCAGCTTAAGGAGGGAGGGGACAGAGACCCAGTACTTC

v_call: TRBV4-2
j_call: TRBJ2-5
clone_size: few
d_call: TRBD2
cdr3_aa: CASSLGLAGGQETQYF
cdr3_nt: TGTGCCAGCAGCCTCGGACTAGCGGGAGGGCAAGAGACCCAGTACTTC

v_call: TRBV10-3
j_call: TRBJ2-1
clone_size: NA
d_call: NA
cdr3_aa: CAIGRSPNEQFF
cdr3_nt: TGTGCCATCGGCAGGTCCCCCAATGAGCAGTTCTTC

v_call: TRBV29-1
j_call: TRBJ2-1
clone_size: NA
d_call: TRBD1
cdr3_aa: CSVGQGVIYNEQFF
cdr3_nt: TGCAGCGTTGGACAGGGGGTGATATACAATGAGCAGTTCTTC

v_call: TRBV27
j_call: TRBJ1-1
clone_size: NA
d_call: NA
cdr3_aa: CASSLRTDRNTEAFF
cdr3_nt: TGTGCCAGCAGTTTAAGGACAGATAGGAACACTGAAGCTTTCTTT

v_call: TRBV6-1
j_call: TRBJ2-1
clone_size: few
d_call: TRBD2
cdr3_aa: CASILRLAFDEQFF
cdr3_nt: TGTGCCAGCATCCTAAGACTAGCGTTTGATGAGCAGTTCTTC

v_call: TRBV7-2
j_call: TRBJ2-3
clone_size: few
d_call: TRBD2
cdr3_aa: CASSFVAGSADTQYF
cdr3_nt: TGTGCCAGCAGCTTCGTAGCGGGGAGCGCAGATACGCAGTATTTT

v_call: TRBV7-2
j_call: TRBJ2-2
clone_size: NA
d_call: TRBD1
cdr3_aa: CASSPEDRVNTGELFF
cdr3_nt: TGTGCCAGCAGCCCCGAGGACAGGGTGAACACCGGGGAGCTGTTTTTT

v_call: TRBV7-8
j_call: TRBJ2-7
clone_size: NA
d_call: NA
cdr3_aa: CASSPLPGPTYEQYF
cdr3_nt: TGTGCCAGCAGCCCTCTCCCTGGGCCAACCTACGAGCAGTACTTC

v_call: TRBV28
j_call: TRBJ2-7
clone_size: NA
d_call: NA
cdr3_aa: CASSFDLRYEQYF
cdr3_nt: TGTGCCAGCAGTTTCGACTTACGCTACGAGCAGTACTTC

v_call: TRBV28
j_call: TRBJ2-7
clone_size: NA
d_call: NA
cdr3_aa: CASGRVYYEQYF
cdr3_nt: TGTGCCAGCGGCAGGGTGTACTACGAGCAGTACTTC

v_call: TRBV2
j_call: TRBJ2-1
clone_size: NA
d_call: TRBD2
cdr3_aa: CASRDIAGANNEQFF
cdr3_nt: TGTGCCAGCAGGGACATAGCGGGAGCGAACAATGAGCAGTTCTTC

v_call: TRBV7-3
j_call: TRBJ2-2
clone_size: few
d_call: TRBD2
cdr3_aa: CASSPGGLAVNTGELFF
cdr3_nt: TGTGCCAGCAGCCCCGGTGGGCTAGCGGTTAACACCGGGGAGCTGTTTTTT

v_call: TRBV7-9
j_call: TRBJ1-1
clone_size: NA
d_call: TRBD1
cdr3_aa: CASSDRQGARTEAFF
cdr3_nt: TGTGCCAGCAGCGATCGACAGGGGGCGCGCACTGAAGCTTTCTTT

v_call: TRBV30
j_call: TRBJ2-1
clone_size: NA
d_call: TRBD2
cdr3_aa: CAWKGPAGGGAYNEQFF
cdr3_nt: TGTGCCTGGAAGGGGCCGGCGGGAGGAGGAGCCTACAATGAGCAGTTCTTC

v_call: TRBV19
j_call: TRBJ2-4
clone_size: NA
d_call: NA
cdr3_aa: CASSLRDIDIQYF
cdr3_nt: TGTGCCAGTAGTCTCAGGGACATAGACATTCAGTACTTC

v_call: TRBV6-5
j_call: TRBJ2-1
clone_size: NA
d_call: TRBD2
cdr3_aa: CATKLAHDYNEQFF
cdr3_nt: TGTGCCACCAAACTAGCGCACGACTACAATGAGCAGTTCTTC

v_call: TRBV7-9
j_call: TRBJ2-1
clone_size: few
d_call: NA
cdr3_aa: CASTLYNEQFF
cdr3_nt: TGTGCCAGCACCCTATACAATGAGCAGTTCTTC

v_call: TRBV18
j_call: TRBJ1-1
clone_size: few
d_call: NA
cdr3_aa: CASSPQERTEAFF
cdr3_nt: TGTGCCAGCTCACCACAGGAGCGGACTGAAGCTTTCTTT

v_call: TRBV7-2
j_call: TRBJ1-2
clone_size: NA
d_call: TRBD1
cdr3_aa: CASSQTGTGDVYGYTF
cdr3_nt: TGTGCCAGCAGCCAGACCGGGACAGGGGACGTCTATGGCTACACCTTC

v_call: TRBV18
j_call: TRBJ2-5
clone_size: few
d_call: NA
cdr3_aa: CASSAGNQETQYF
cdr3_nt: TGTGCCAGCTCCGCAGGAAACCAAGAGACCCAGTACTTC

v_call: TRBV5-1
j_call: TRBJ2-3
clone_size: NA
d_call: NA
cdr3_aa: CASSLSSARTDTQYF
cdr3_nt: TGCGCCAGCAGCTTGTCTAGCGCCCGCACAGATACGCAGTATTTT

v_call: TRBV28
j_call: TRBJ2-7
clone_size: NA
d_call: NA
cdr3_aa: CASSTHRDTDGYF
cdr3_nt: TGTGCCAGCAGTACCCACAGGGACACTGACGGGTACTTC

v_call: TRBV7-2
j_call: TRBJ1-2
clone_size: NA
d_call: NA
cdr3_aa: CASSLADRSYGYTF
cdr3_nt: TGTGCCAGCAGCTTAGCGGACAGATCCTATGGCTACACCTTC

v_call: TRBV6-5
j_call: TRBJ1-1
clone_size: NA
d_call: NA
cdr3_aa: CASSPTTRGNTEAFF
cdr3_nt: TGTGCCAGCAGTCCTACGACAAGGGGGAACACTGAAGCTTTCTTT

v_call: TRBV18
j_call: TRBJ1-5
clone_size: few
d_call: NA
cdr3_aa: CASSPGQFSNQPQHF
cdr3_nt: TGTGCCAGCTCACCTGGGCAGTTTAGCAATCAGCCCCAGCATTTT

v_call: TRBV7-8
j_call: TRBJ2-1
clone_size: few
d_call: NA
cdr3_aa: CASSSHSYNEQFF
cdr3_nt: TGTGCCAGCAGCTCCCACTCCTACAATGAGCAGTTCTTC

v_call: TRBV7-2
j_call: TRBJ2-1
clone_size: NA
d_call: NA
cdr3_aa: CASSLARLDNEQFF
cdr3_nt: TGTGCCAGCAGCTTAGCGCGCCTAGACAATGAGCAGTTCTTC

v_call: TRBV6-5
j_call: TRBJ1-1
clone_size: NA
d_call: NA
cdr3_aa: CASHSGNRANTEAFF
cdr3_nt: TGTGCCAGCCACTCCGGGAACAGAGCGAACACTGAAGCTTTCTTT

v_call: TRBV5-1
j_call: TRBJ2-5
clone_size: NA
d_call: NA
cdr3_aa: CASSFYREETQYF
cdr3_nt: TGCGCCAGCAGCTTCTACAGGGAAGAGACCCAGTACTTC

v_call: TRBV5-1
j_call: TRBJ1-1
clone_size: NA
d_call: NA
cdr3_aa: CASSLAPGNTEAFF
cdr3_nt: TGCGCCAGCAGCTTGGCCCCAGGGAACACTGAAGCTTTCTTT

v_call: TRBV10-3
j_call: TRBJ2-7
clone_size: NA
d_call: TRBD1
cdr3_aa: CAIRTTGSEQYF
cdr3_nt: TGTGCCATCAGGACGACAGGGTCCGAGCAGTACTTC

v_call: TRBV29-1
j_call: TRBJ1-4
clone_size: NA
d_call: TRBD1
cdr3_aa: CSVRQGTVTEKLFF
cdr3_nt: TGCAGCGTTCGACAGGGAACGGTTACTGAAAAACTGTTTTTT

v_call: TRBV11-2
j_call: TRBJ2-7
clone_size: NA
d_call: TRBD2
cdr3_aa: CASSLEAGVVYEQYF
cdr3_nt: TGTGCCAGCAGCTTAGAGGCGGGAGTGGTCTACGAGCAGTACTTC

v_call: TRBV20-1
j_call: TRBJ2-3
clone_size: NA
d_call: NA
cdr3_aa: CSAYLADTQYF
cdr3_nt: TGCAGTGCTTACCTAGCAGATACGCAGTATTTT

v_call: TRBV7-2
j_call: TRBJ2-1
clone_size: few
d_call: NA
cdr3_aa: CASSLAGAEYNEQFF
cdr3_nt: TGTGCCAGCAGCTTAGCAGGGGCTGAGTACAATGAGCAGTTCTTC

v_call: TRBV6-5
j_call: TRBJ1-5
clone_size: few
d_call: NA
cdr3_aa: CASSYRHPGYYQPQHF
cdr3_nt: TGTGCCAGCAGTTACCGTCATCCCGGGTACTATCAGCCCCAGCATTTT

v_call: TRBV2
j_call: TRBJ1-5
clone_size: few
d_call: NA
cdr3_aa: CASSQTGHQPQHF
cdr3_nt: TGTGCCAGCAGTCAGACAGGTCATCAGCCCCAGCATTTT

v_call: TRBV28
j_call: TRBJ2-7
clone_size: once
d_call: TRBD1
cdr3_aa: CASSFLVVGRVGGQQYF
cdr3_nt: TGTGCCAGCAGTTTCCTTGTCGTTGGCAGGGTAGGGGGCCAGCAGTACTTC

v_call: TRBV28
j_call: TRBJ1-1
clone_size: NA
d_call: TRBD1
cdr3_aa: CASRRSGTGGKNTEAFF
cdr3_nt: TGTGCCAGCAGGAGATCCGGGACAGGGGGTAAGAACACTGAAGCTTTCTTT

v_call: TRBV6-1
j_call: TRBJ2-7
clone_size: NA
d_call: TRBD2
cdr3_aa: CASSVLAGATYEQYF
cdr3_nt: TGTGCCAGCAGTGTTCTAGCGGGAGCCACCTACGAGCAGTACTTC

v_call: TRBV11-1
j_call: TRBJ1-2
clone_size: NA
d_call: TRBD1
cdr3_aa: CASSSIPGTGIYGYTF
cdr3_nt: TGTGCCAGCAGCTCCATCCCCGGGACAGGGATCTATGGCTACACCTTC

v_call: TRBV28
j_call: TRBJ1-4
clone_size: NA
d_call: NA
cdr3_aa: CASSSPPSNEKLFF
cdr3_nt: TGTGCCAGCAGTTCCCCTCCCTCGAATGAAAAACTGTTTTTT

v_call: TRBV5-6
j_call: TRBJ2-2
clone_size: NA
d_call: TRBD2
cdr3_aa: CASSRPGTSGITGELFF
cdr3_nt: TGTGCCAGCAGCCGACCCGGGACTAGCGGAATCACCGGGGAGCTGTTTTTT

v_call: TRBV2
j_call: TRBJ1-5
clone_size: few
d_call: TRBD1
cdr3_aa: CASSEYRGHQPQHF
cdr3_nt: TGTGCCAGCAGTGAGTACAGGGGGCATCAGCCCCAGCATTTT

v_call: TRBV9
j_call: TRBJ2-5
clone_size: NA
d_call: NA
cdr3_aa: CASSRTNNRRETQYF
cdr3_nt: TGTGCCAGCAGTCGGACAAATAATCGGCGCGAGACCCAGTACTTC

v_call: TRBV28
j_call: TRBJ2-7
clone_size: NA
d_call: TRBD1
cdr3_aa: CASASPYGTGLYF
cdr3_nt: TGTGCCAGCGCGTCCCCCTATGGGACAGGCCTGTACTTC

v_call: TRBV5-4
j_call: TRBJ2-2
clone_size: few
d_call: NA
cdr3_aa: CASSKTTVNTGELFF
cdr3_nt: TGTGCCAGCAGCAAAACCACTGTAAACACCGGGGAGCTGTTTTTT

v_call: TRBV18
j_call: TRBJ2-3
clone_size: NA
d_call: TRBD2
cdr3_aa: CASRGTSGSADTQYF
cdr3_nt: TGTGCCAGCCGAGGGACTAGCGGGAGCGCAGATACGCAGTATTTT

v_call: TRBV10-3
j_call: TRBJ2-1
clone_size: few
d_call: TRBD2
cdr3_aa: CAISDLGRQGLAGVNEQFF
cdr3_nt: TGTGCCATCAGTGATCTGGGGAGGCAGGGACTAGCGGGAGTCAATGAGCAGTTCTTC

v_call: TRBV18
j_call: TRBJ2-5
clone_size: few
d_call: NA
cdr3_aa: CASSPPGGGETQYF
cdr3_nt: TGTGCCAGCTCACCACCTGGGGGAGGAGAGACCCAGTACTTC

v_call: TRBV5-1
j_call: TRBJ2-4
clone_size: NA
d_call: TRBD1
cdr3_aa: CASSRGQVLAKNIQYF
cdr3_nt: TGCGCCAGCAGCAGGGGACAGGTTCTAGCCAAAAACATTCAGTACTTC

v_call: TRBV27
j_call: TRBJ1-3
clone_size: NA
d_call: NA
cdr3_aa: CASSFSSSGNTIYF
cdr3_nt: TGTGCCAGCAGTTTTTCCTCCTCTGGAAACACCATATATTTT